One and the same sample provided the 15 T cell receptor beta chains below, sequenced in a study of shared clonotypes between healthy human individuals. Repertoires were generated with immunoSEQ multiplex PCR, while TCRdb's copy carries only in-frame clones and drops some. This table holds 600,000 to 750,000 clones, about two thirds found once. The sample taken for sequencing was memory CD4+ T cells sorted from blood. Subset here: CD45RA-negative fraction. These receptor sequences come from a woman aged 25 to 39 in good health.

The chain links TRBV5-1 to TRBJ2-1; 8 nucleotides line up with TRBD1. V shed 4 bases, J shed 8 bases, and the junction held 17 bases outside the gene matches. This CDR3 has 17 residues. The germline CDR1 and CDR2 sequences are SGHRS and YFSETQ. CDR3 bases: TGCGCCAGCAGCCCAAGGACAGGGAGGTTGGTCGGGGATGAGCAGTTCTTC. It is translated as CASSPRTGRLVGDEQFF.

The chain carries TRBV9 and TRBJ1-6; no clear D gene. Germline V gene lookup returns CDR1 SGDLS and CDR2 YYNGEE. V lost 1 base, J lost 3 bases, and 8 bases lay in between. There are 15 residues in the CDR3. CDR3 in amino acids: CASSVREGYNSPLHF. In DNA, the CDR3 is TGTGCCAGCAGCGTACGTGAAGGCTATAATTCACCCCTCCACTTT. Filled out from reference TRBV9 and TRBJ1-6, the complete variable domain reads DSGVTQTPKHLITATGQRVTLRCSPRSGDLSVYWYQQSLDQGLQFLIQYYNGEERAKGNILERFSAQQFPDLHSELNLSSLELGDSALYFCASSVREGYNSPLHFGNGTRLTVT.

In regard to this clone: This same CDR3 is encoded by further DNA sequences in the sample. The chain links TRBV5-1 to TRBJ1-5, with D tentatively TRBD1 (5 bases). Germline V CDR1 and CDR2: SGHRS, YFSETQ. This CDR3 contains 14 residues. V was shortened by 0 bases and J by 4 bases, with 8 bases between the two germline ends. The CDR3: CASSLAGGNQPQHF. The CDR3 DNA is TGCGCCAGCAGCTTGGCCGGGGGGAATCAGCCCCAGCATTTT.

The rearrangement links TRBV5-1 to TRBJ1-1; the match to TRBD1 covers 8 bases. Germline V gene lookup returns CDR1 SGHRS and CDR2 YFSETQ. V trimming: 1 base; J trimming: 0 bases; junction bases outside the gene matches: 5. The CDR3 consists of 16 residues. The CDR3 loop is CASSLPRGQVNTEAFF. CDR3 sequence (DNA): TGCGCCAGCAGCTTGCCGCGGGGACAGGTGAACACTGAAGCTTTCTTT.

There are a few counts of this clone. The sample holds other DNA sequences that translate to the same CDR3. V and J are TRBV5-1 and TRBJ2-1; D might be TRBD2 (6 bases). V was cut by 4 bases and J by 2 bases, with 10 bases left in between. The CDR3 loop spans 14 amino acids. The V gene's germline CDR1 is SGHRS and CDR2 YFSETQ. CDR3 nucleotide sequence: TGCGCCAGCAGCCGGGACTTCACCTACAATGAGCAGTTCTTC. Its translation is CASSRDFTYNEQFF.

This clone occurred a few times. This chain uses TRBV7-9 with TRBJ2-3; 7 nucleotides agree with TRBD1. The germline gives CDR1 SEHNR, CDR2 FQNEAQ (reference sequence). The V gene end was trimmed by 7 bases and the J gene end by 2 bases; junction bases not matched to a gene: 6. The CDR3 consists of 14 residues. The DNA of the CDR3 is TGTGCCAGCAAAGGGGGCTACCTCACAGATACGCAGTATTTT. Its protein is CASKGGYLTDTQYF.

The chain couples TRBV29-1 to TRBJ2-7; a weak D match, TRBD2 (7 bases). Looked up from germline, CDR1 is SQVTM and CDR2 is ANQGSEA. Trimming took off 7 bases at V and 4 bases at J, with 14 bases between the two ends. This CDR3 has 12 amino acids. The CDR3 coding sequence is TGCAGCGCCAGGGGAGGGAGGTACGAGCAGTACTTC. Translation: CSARGGRYEQYF.

This clone occurred a few times. Other DNA sequences in this specimen translate into the identical CDR3. The rearrangement links TRBV7-9 to TRBJ1-2; D is undetermined. Germline assignment: CDR1 SEHNR and CDR2 FQNEAQ (reference sequence). This CDR3 is built from 13 residues. Trimming stripped 1 base from V and 2 bases from J, with 5 bases between. The CDR3 region has the DNA TGTGCCAGCAGCTTAGATGGGAACTATGGCTACACCTTC. It is translated as CASSLDGNYGYTF.

V gene TRBV18 combines with J gene TRBJ2-1, with 10 nucleotides matching TRBD1. CDR1 and CDR2 from the germline V gene are KGHSH and LQKENI. V was clipped by 3 bases and J by 3 bases; unmatched bases: 5. The CDR3 contains 16 residues. CDR3 coding DNA: TGTGCCAGCTCACCCGGGACAGGGGTTGGCTACAATGAGCAGTTCTTC. It yields the protein CASSPGTGVGYNEQFF.

This sequence joins TRBV6-1 and TRBJ1-1; 7 bases line up with TRBD1. The trim removed 4 bases at V and 3 bases at J, leaving 11 bases unmatched. CDR1 and CDR2 from the germline V gene are MNHNS and SASEGT. The CDR3 sequence is 16 residues long. In nucleotides, the CDR3 is TGTGCCAGCAGTGTGGACCCCGACAGGGTAGACACTGAAGCTTTCTTT. The encoded protein is CASSVDPDRVDTEAFF.

The rearrangement links TRBV30 to TRBJ1-2; D gene ambiguous. The CDR3 totals 13 residues. Germline assignment: CDR1 GTSNPN and CDR2 SVGIG (reference sequence). V gave up 2 bases and J gave up 2 bases, with 9 bases separating them. Here the CDR3 DNA reads TGTGCCTGGAGTACAGTAGTAAACTATGGCTACACCTTC. Amino acids: CAWSTVVNYGYTF.

The rearrangement joins TRBV7-9 to TRBJ1-2, with unresolved D. V dropped 3 bases and J dropped 4 bases, with 9 bases sitting between them. Germline-derived CDR1 and CDR2 are SEHNR and FQNEAQ (reference sequence). This CDR3 has 13 residues. CDR3 amino acids: CASSFGEGYGYTF. The CDR3 bases are TGTGCCAGCAGCTTCGGGGAGGGCTATGGCTACACCTTC.

The chain recombines TRBV28 with TRBJ1-2; D is perhaps TRBD1 (6 bases). The CDR3 has 13 amino acids. Germline loops: CDR1 MDHEN, CDR2 SYDVKM. V was cut by 6 bases and J by 2 bases, with 10 bases left in between. The CDR3 is CASSHQGNYGYTF. The DNA for the CDR3 is TGTGCCAGCAGCCACCAGGGGAACTATGGCTACACCTTC.

This clone was found many times. This sequence joins TRBV6-5 and TRBJ2-7; TRBD1 matches at 7 bases. Germline V gene lookup returns CDR1 MNHEY and CDR2 SVGAGI. The CDR3 length is 14 residues. The V and J ends lost 2 bases and 5 bases, in that order; junction bases with no gene match: 6. CDR3: CASSYDRAFHEQYF. As DNA, the CDR3 is TGTGCCAGCAGTTACGACAGGGCGTTCCACGAGCAGTACTTC.

The count of this clone is one. The chain has TRBV11-2 and TRBJ1-4; TRBD1 is a possible D gene (5 bases). The CDR3 contains 15 residues. Deletions cut 1 base from V and 6 bases from J, with 12 bases between. Germline CDR1 SGHAT, CDR2 FQNNGV. CDR3 in DNA: TGTGCCAGCAGCTTAGCAGGGAGGTTAGATGAAAAACTGTTTTTT. The encoded protein is CASSLAGRLDEKLFF.